This T cell receptor (beta chain) was found in a study of cytomegalovirus exposure and HLA in healthy donors. Study-level background: The approximately 120 validation repertoires, a later analysis reported, used the same platform as the approximately 700 first-cohort repertoires.

Regarding the study as a whole: Cytomegalovirus-associated status was assigned to about 180 TCR beta chains. A few chains linked to CMV were shown in vitro to be specific for CMV antigens.

Sequencing used immunoSEQ multiplex PCR; TCRdb keeps in-frame clones, though not all of them. Among fewer than 400,000 clones listed, roughly 90% were seen once. Regarding this clone: Its cognate antigen is unknown.

The sequence was collected from a man under 40 in good health and CMV-seronegative. The sequencing input was PBMCs.

The CDR3 DNA follows: TGTGCCAGCAGCTTGCCTAAGGGACAGCCCACAGATACGCAGTATTTT. It is translated as CASSLPKGQPTDTQYF. J is TRBJ2-3 and V is TRBV7-9; 7 nucleotides line up with TRBD1. V was clipped by 3 bases and J by 2 bases; unmatched bases: 8. CDR1 and CDR2 from the germline V gene are SEHNR and FQNEAQ (reference sequence). CDR3 length: 16 residues.